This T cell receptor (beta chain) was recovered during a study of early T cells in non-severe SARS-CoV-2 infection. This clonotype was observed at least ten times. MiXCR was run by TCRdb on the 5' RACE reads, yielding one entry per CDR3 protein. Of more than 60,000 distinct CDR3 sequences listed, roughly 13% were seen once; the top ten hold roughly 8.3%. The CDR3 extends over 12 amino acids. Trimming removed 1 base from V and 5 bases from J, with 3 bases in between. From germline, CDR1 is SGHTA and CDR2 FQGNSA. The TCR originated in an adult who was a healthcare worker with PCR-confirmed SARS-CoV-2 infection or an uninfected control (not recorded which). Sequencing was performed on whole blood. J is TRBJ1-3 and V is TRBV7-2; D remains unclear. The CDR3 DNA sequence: TGTGCCAGCAGCTTAGAGCGAAACACCATATATTTT. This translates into CASSLERNTIYF. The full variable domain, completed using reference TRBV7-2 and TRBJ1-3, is GAGVSQSPSNKVTEKGKDVELRCDPISGHTALYWYRQSLGQGLEFLIYFQGNSAPDKSGLPSDRFSAERTGGSVSTLTIQRTQQEDSAVYLCASSLERNTIYFGEGSWLTVV.